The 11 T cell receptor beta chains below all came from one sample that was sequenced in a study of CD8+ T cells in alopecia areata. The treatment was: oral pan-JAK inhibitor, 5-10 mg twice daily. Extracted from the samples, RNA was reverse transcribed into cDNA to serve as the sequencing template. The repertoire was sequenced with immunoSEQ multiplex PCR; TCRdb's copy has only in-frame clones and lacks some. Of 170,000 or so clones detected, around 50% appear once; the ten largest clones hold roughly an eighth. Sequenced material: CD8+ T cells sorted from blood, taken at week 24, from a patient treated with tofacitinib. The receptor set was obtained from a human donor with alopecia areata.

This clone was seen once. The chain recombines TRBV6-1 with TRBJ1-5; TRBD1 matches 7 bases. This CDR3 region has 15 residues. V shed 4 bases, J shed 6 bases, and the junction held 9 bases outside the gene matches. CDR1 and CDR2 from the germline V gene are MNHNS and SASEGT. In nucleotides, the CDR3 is TGTGCCAGCAGTGTAGGGACAGCCCCCCTTCAGCCCCAGCATTTT. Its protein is CASSVGTAPLQPQHF.

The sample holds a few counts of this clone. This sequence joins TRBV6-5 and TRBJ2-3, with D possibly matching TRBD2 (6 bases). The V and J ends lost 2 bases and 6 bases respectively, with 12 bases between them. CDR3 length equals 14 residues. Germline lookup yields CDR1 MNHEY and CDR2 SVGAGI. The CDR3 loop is CASSYRGEADTQYF. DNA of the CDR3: TGTGCCAGCAGTTACCGCGGGGAGGCGGATACGCAGTATTTT.

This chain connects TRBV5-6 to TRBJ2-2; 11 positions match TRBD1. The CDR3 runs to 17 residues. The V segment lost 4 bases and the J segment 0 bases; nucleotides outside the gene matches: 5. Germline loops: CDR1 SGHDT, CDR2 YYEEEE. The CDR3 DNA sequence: TGTGCCAGCAGCCCCGGACAGGGGGCTCCGAACACCGGGGAGCTGTTTTTT. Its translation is CASSPGQGAPNTGELFF.

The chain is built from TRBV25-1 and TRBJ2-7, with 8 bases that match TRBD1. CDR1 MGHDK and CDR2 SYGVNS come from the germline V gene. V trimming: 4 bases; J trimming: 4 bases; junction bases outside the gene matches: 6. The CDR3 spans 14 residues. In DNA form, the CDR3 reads TGTGCCAGCAGTGTGGGGACAGGAAGATACGAGCAGTACTTC. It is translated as CASSVGTGRYEQYF.

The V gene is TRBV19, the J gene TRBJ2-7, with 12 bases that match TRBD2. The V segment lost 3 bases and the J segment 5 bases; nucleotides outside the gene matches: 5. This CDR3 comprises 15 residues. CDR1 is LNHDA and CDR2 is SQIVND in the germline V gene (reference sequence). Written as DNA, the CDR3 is TGTGCCAGTAGTATTCGGACTAGCGGGGTGGACGAGCAGTACTTC. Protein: CASSIRTSGVDEQYF.

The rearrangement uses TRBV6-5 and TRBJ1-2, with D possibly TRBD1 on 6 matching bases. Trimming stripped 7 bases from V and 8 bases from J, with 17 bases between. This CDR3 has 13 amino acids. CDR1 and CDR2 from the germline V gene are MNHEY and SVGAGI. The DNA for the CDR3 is TGTGCCAGCACCACCTGGGGGGCTAGGGGCTACACCTTC. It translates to CASTTWGARGYTF.

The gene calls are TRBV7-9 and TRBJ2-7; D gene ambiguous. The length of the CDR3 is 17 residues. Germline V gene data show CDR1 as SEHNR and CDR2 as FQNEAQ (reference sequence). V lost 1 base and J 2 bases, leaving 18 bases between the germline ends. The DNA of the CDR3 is TGTGCCAGCAGCTTAGGCTTTACGGGTCGTGCCACCTACGAGCAGTACTTC. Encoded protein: CASSLGFTGRATYEQYF.

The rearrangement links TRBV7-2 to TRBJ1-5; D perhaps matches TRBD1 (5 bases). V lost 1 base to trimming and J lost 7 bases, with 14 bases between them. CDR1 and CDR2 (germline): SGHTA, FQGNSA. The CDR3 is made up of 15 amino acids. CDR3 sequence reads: CASSLVRQGGQPQHF. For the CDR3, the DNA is TGTGCCAGCAGCTTAGTCCGGCAGGGTGGGCAGCCCCAGCATTTT.

For the CDR3, the DNA is TGTGCCAGCACCGATCCCCAGGGACGGTTTGTTCAGCCCCAGCATTTT. It is translated as CASTDPQGRFVQPQHF. The rearrangement links TRBV6-4 to TRBJ1-5, with a weak D call TRBD1 (5 bases). Germline V gene data show CDR1 as MRHNA and CDR2 as SNTAGT. V was trimmed by 7 bases and J by 6 bases, leaving 22 bases between them. The CDR3 covers 16 residues.

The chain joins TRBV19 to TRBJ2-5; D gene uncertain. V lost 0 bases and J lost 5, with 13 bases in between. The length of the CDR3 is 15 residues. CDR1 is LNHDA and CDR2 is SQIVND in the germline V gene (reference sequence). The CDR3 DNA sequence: TGTGCCAGTAGTATAGATGGGTATATCAGGGAGACCCAGTACTTC. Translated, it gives CASSIDGYIRETQYF.

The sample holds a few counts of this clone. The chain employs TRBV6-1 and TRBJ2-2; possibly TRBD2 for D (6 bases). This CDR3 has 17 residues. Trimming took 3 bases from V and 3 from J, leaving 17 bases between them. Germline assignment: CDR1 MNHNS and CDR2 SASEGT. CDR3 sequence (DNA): TGTGCCAGCAGTGACACTCCGGGGGTGCGAGACACCGGGGAGCTGTTTTTT. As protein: CASSDTPGVRDTGELFF.